The entry below gives a single TCR beta chain sequence along with its context. Its specificity is not known. This sample was included in a study of spatial heterogeneity in lung cancer. Study-wide context: In the raw reads, each unique TCR and UMI combination was present more than ten times on average. General study findings and limits: Tumor mutation count correlated with how many alpha and beta TCRs expanded intratumorally.

The study tagged each TCR cDNA molecule with a unique molecular identifier. One entry per CDR3 protein results from TCRdb running MiXCR on the 5' RACE reads. The sample records 24,000 or so distinct CDR3 sequences, under 9% being singletons. The time point was: sample taken at primary tumor resection. V lost 7 bases to trimming and J lost 3 bases, with 10 bases between them. Germline V lookup: CDR1 MNHEY, CDR2 SVGEGT. This CDR3 is 13 amino acids long. V is TRBV6-2 or TRBV6-3 and J is TRBJ2-4, with D perhaps TRBD2 (6 bases). The sequence was collected from a male donor with early-stage non-small cell lung cancer. Sequenced here: lung tumor tissue, sampled at surgery. CDR3 residues: CASTWGGKNIQYF. The CDR3, as DNA: TGTGCCAGCACATGGGGAGGCAAAAACATTCAGTACTTC.